This T cell receptor (beta chain) came from a study of blood T cell repertoires in COVID-19. The wider study: The United States, Italy and Spain supplied acute and convalescent COVID-19 samples. In each case, the material was cDNA or gDNA derived from T cells, B-cell-depleted T cells, or PBMCs.

Germline V gene lookup returns CDR1 SGHTA and CDR2 FQGNSA. Trimming removed 3 bases at V and 5 bases at J, with 8 bases between. This CDR3 has 13 amino acids. Authors' methods: Estimation of nucleated cell counts relied on the amplification of reference gene primers. TCRdb keeps only in-frame clones here, not all; method: immunoSEQ multiplex PCR. V and J calls plus clone size are reproduced from that table; the DNA served to infer D and trimming. In the table there are tens of thousands of clones, around 85% of which are singletons. This clone has only a few counts. Other nucleotide sequences in the sample specify the same CDR3.

Sequenced sample: peripheral blood. The receptor was derived from an elderly woman with active or convalescent COVID-19. V and J are TRBV7-2 and TRBJ1-5; tentatively, D is TRBD1 (6 bases). CDR3 DNA: TGTGCCAGCAGCTTGAACAGGGATCAGCCCCAGCATTTT. Its protein product is CASSLNRDQPQHF.